This T cell receptor (beta chain) is from a study of yellow fever vaccine responses in identical twins. Germline CDR1 reads SGHDN; CDR2 reads FVKESK. The CDR3 runs 15 residues. Trimming left V 2 bases short and J 8 bases short, with 18 bases between. One entry per CDR3 protein, called by TCRdb with MiXCR from the RT-PCR reads. The sample has about 19,000 distinct CDR3 sequences, roughly 75% seen once. The clonotype comes from a woman aged 18 to 35 who received the yellow fever vaccine. This material consisted of T cells from blood (PBMCs), unsorted or a sorted subset (not recorded which), taken before or after yellow fever vaccination (not recorded which). The chain links TRBV14 to TRBJ1-2; D gene uncertain. As DNA, the CDR3 is TGTGCCAGCAGCCAACCGAACGCCTTCAGCGACGGCTACACCTTC. Protein: CASSQPNAFSDGYTF.